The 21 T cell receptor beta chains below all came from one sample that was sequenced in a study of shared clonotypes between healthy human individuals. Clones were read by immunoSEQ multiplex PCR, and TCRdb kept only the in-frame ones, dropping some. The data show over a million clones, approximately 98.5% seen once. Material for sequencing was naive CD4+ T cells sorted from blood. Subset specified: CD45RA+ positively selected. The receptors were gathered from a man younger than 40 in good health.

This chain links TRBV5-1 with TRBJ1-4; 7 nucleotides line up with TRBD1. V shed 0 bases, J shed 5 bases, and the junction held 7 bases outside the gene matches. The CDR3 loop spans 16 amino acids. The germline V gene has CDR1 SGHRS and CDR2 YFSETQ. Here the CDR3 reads CASSLAPGQPNEKLFF. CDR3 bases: TGCGCCAGCAGCTTGGCCCCGGGACAGCCGAATGAAAAACTGTTTTTT.

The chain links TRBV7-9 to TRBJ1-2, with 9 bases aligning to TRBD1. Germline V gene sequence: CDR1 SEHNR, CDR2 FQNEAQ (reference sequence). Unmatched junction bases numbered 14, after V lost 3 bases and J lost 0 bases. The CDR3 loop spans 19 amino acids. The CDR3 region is CASSFRIGQGREANYGYTF. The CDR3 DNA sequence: TGTGCCAGCAGCTTCCGCATCGGACAGGGGCGGGAAGCTAACTATGGCTACACCTTC.

This CDR3 reads CASSSSGTANTEAFF. CDR3 DNA: TGTGCCAGCAGCTCCTCCGGGACAGCGAACACTGAAGCTTTCTTT. The genes are TRBV5-4 and TRBJ1-1; 7 bases match TRBD1. This CDR3 is 15 amino acids long. The V segment lost 3 bases and the J segment 1 base; nucleotides outside the gene matches: 6. CDR1 is SGHNT and CDR2 is YYREEE in the germline V gene (reference sequence).

This CDR3 reads CASSFLRMDRQETQYF. In DNA, the CDR3 is TGTGCCAGCAGCTTCCTTAGAATGGACAGGCAAGAGACCCAGTACTTC. The chain has TRBV11-2 and TRBJ2-5, with 7 nucleotides matching TRBD1. V was clipped by 3 bases and J by 2 bases; unmatched bases: 9. CDR1 SGHAT and CDR2 FQNNGV come from the germline V gene. The CDR3 is 16 residues long.

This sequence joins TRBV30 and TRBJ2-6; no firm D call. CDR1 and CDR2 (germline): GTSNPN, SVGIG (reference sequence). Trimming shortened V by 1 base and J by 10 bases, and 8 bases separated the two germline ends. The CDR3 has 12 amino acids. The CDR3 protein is CAWSGVGNVLTF. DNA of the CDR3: TGTGCCTGGAGTGGGGTGGGGAACGTCCTGACTTTC.

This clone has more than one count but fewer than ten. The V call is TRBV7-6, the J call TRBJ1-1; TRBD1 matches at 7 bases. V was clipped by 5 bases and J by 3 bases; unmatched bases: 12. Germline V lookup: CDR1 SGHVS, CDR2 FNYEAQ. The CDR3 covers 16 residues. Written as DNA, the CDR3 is TGTGCCAGCAGCCCTACCCCCCCAGGGGGTGACACTGAAGCTTTCTTT. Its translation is CASSPTPPGGDTEAFF.

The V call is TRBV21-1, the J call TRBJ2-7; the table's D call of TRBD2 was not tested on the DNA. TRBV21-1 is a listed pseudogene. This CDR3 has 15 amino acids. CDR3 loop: CASSTLAGVSYEQYF. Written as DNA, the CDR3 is TGTGCCAGCAGCACCCTGGCGGGGGTTTCCTACGAGCAGTACTTC.

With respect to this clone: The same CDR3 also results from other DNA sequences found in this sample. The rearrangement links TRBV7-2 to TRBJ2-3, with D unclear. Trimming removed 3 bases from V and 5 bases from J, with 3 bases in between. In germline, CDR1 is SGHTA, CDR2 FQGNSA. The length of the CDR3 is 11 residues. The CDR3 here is CASSFLDTQYF. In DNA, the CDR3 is TGTGCCAGCAGCTTCTTAGATACGCAGTATTTT.

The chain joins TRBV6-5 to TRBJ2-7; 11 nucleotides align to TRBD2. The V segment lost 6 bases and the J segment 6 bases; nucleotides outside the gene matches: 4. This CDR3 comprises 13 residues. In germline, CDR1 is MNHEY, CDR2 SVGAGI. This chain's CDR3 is CASRIGLAGEQYF. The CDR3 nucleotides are TGTGCCAGCAGAATCGGACTAGCGGGCGAGCAGTACTTC.

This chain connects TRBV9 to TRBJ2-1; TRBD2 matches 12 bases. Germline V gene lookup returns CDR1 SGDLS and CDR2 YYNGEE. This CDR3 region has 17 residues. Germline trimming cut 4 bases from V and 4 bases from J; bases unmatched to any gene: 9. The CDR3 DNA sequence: TGTGCCAGCAGCCCACGAGGGACTAGCGGGTCGTACAATGAGCAGTTCTTC. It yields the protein CASSPRGTSGSYNEQFF.

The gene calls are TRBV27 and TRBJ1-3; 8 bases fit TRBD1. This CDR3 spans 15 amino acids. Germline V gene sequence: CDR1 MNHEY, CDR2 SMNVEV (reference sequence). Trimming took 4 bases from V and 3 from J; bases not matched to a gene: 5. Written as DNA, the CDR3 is TGTGCCAGCAGTTATCAGGGGGCAGGTGGAAACACCATATATTTT. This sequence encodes CASSYQGAGGNTIYF.

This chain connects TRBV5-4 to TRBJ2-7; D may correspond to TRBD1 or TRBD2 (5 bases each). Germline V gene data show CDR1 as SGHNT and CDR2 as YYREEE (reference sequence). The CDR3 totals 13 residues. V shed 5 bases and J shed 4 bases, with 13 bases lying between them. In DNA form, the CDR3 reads TGTGCCAGCAGTCACACGGGGCCTTACGAGCAGTACTTC. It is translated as CASSHTGPYEQYF.

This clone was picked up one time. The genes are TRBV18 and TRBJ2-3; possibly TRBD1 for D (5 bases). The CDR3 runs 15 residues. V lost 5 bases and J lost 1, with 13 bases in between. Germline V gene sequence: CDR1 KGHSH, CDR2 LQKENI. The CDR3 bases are TGTGCCAGCTCATCCTACTCGACAGGCACAGATACGCAGTATTTT. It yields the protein CASSSYSTGTDTQYF.

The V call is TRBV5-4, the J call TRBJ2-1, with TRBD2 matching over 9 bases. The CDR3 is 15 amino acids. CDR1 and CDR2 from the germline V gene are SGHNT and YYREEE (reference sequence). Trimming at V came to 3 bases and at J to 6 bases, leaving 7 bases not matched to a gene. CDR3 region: CASSWGVAGVNEQFF. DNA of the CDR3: TGTGCCAGCAGCTGGGGAGTAGCGGGAGTCAATGAGCAGTTCTTC.

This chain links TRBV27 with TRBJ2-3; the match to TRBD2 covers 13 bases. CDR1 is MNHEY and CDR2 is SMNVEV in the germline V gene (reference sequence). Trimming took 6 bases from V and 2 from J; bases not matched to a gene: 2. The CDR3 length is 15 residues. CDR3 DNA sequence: TGTGCCAGCAGCGGACTAGCGGGGGTCACAGATACGCAGTATTTT. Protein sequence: CASSGLAGVTDTQYF.

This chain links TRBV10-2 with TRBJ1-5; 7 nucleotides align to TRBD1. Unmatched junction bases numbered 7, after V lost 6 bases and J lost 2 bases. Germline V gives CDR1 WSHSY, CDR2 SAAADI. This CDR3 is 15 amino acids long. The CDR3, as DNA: TGCGCCAGCAGCACATCAACAGGGGGCAATCAGCCCCAGCATTTT. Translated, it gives CASSTSTGGNQPQHF.

This CDR3 reads CASSLKGRRVGLPMNTEAFF. The CDR3 DNA sequence: TGTGCCAGCAGCTTAAAAGGACGCAGGGTAGGCCTACCAATGAACACTGAAGCTTTCTTT. V usage is TRBV7-7 and J usage is TRBJ1-1, with D possibly TRBD1 on 5 matching bases. With 2 bases removed from V and 0 bases from J, the gap between germline ends came to 25 bases. CDR1 SSHAT and CDR2 FNYEAQ come from the germline V gene (reference sequence). The length of the CDR3 is 20 residues. Variable domain in full (rest from reference TRBV7-7 and TRBJ1-1): GAGVSQSPRYKVTKRGQDVTLRCDPISSHATLYWYQQALGQGPEFLTYFNYEAQPDKSGLPSDRFSAERPEGSISTLTIQRTEQRDSAMYRCASSLKGRRVGLPMNTEAFFGQGTRLTVV.

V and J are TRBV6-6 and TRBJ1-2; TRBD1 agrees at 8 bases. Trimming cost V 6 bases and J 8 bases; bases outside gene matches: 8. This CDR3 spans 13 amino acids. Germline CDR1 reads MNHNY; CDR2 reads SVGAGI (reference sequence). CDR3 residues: CASRYRDRKGYTF. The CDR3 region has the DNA TGTGCCAGCAGATACCGGGACAGGAAAGGCTACACCTTC.

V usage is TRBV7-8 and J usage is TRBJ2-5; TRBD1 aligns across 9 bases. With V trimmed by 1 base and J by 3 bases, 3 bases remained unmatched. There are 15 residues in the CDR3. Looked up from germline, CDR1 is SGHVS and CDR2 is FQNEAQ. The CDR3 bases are TGTGCCAGCAGCTTAGTATGGGACAGGGAAGAGACCCAGTACTTC. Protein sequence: CASSLVWDREETQYF.

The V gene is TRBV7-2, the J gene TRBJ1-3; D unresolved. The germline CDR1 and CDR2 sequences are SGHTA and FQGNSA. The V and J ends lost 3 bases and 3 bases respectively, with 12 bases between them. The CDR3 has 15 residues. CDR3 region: CASSFLDRGGNTIYF. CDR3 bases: TGTGCCAGCAGCTTCTTAGATCGAGGTGGAAACACCATATATTTT.

CDR3 sequence reads: CASSSSRVRGNQPQHF. The CDR3 nucleotides are TGTGCCAGCAGCTCGTCGAGGGTAAGAGGCAATCAGCCCCAGCATTTT. This chain uses TRBV7-2 with TRBJ1-5; D not resolved. CDR3 length equals 16 residues. Trimming left V 4 bases short and J 2 bases short, with 15 bases between. Germline lookup yields CDR1 SGHTA and CDR2 FQGNSA. The whole variable domain, remainder taken from reference TRBV7-2 and TRBJ1-5, is GAGVSQSPSNKVTEKGKDVELRCDPISGHTALYWYRQSLGQGLEFLIYFQGNSAPDKSGLPSDRFSAERTGGSVSTLTIQRTQQEDSAVYLCASSSSRVRGNQPQHFGDGTRLSIL.